These T cell receptor beta chains were read from a single sample in a study of cytomegalovirus exposure and HLA in healthy donors. Sequencing was performed with immunoSEQ multiplex PCR; in TCRdb, only in-frame clones are kept and a portion is missing. The sample holds more than 70,000 clones, around three quarters seen once. The material sequenced was PBMCs. These receptors came from a man under 40 in good health and CMV-seropositive. Each CDR3 is given with its conserved first and last residue. D genes are given only for firm matches. Rows give clone size only sometimes, using once, few, many, or a class for an expanded clone.

TRBJ1-4 | TRBD1 | TRBV7-8 | NA | TGTGCCAGCAGCTTAGGCCCCAGGGGGGTAGGAGAAAAACTGTTTTTT | CASSLGPRGVGEKLFF
TRBJ1-1 | TRBD1 | TRBV29-1 | NA | TGCAGCGCAAGGACAGGGCGGCGGACTGAAGCTTTCTTT | CSARTGRRTEAFF
TRBJ2-7 | NA | TRBV7-9 | NA | TGTGCCAGCAGCTTATCGAGGGATTCCTCCTACGAGCAGTACTTC | CASSLSRDSSYEQYF
TRBJ1-5 | TRBD1 | TRBV6-1 | NA | TGTGCCAGCGGCTCCGGGACAGTCCTTCAGCCCCAGCATTTT | CASGSGTVLQPQHF
TRBJ1-1 | TRBD1 | TRBV2 | NA | TGTGCCAGCCCGCGACAGGGGAACACTGAAGCTTTCTTT | CASPRQGNTEAFF
TRBJ2-3 | TRBD1 | TRBV4-1 | NA | TGCGCCAGCAGCCAACAGGGGGTGAGCACAGATACGCAGTATTTT | CASSQQGVSTDTQYF
TRBJ1-4 | NA | TRBV4-3 | NA | TGCGCCAGCAGCCATGAGGGTCCCGCAACTAATGAAAAACTGTTTTTT | CASSHEGPATNEKLFF
TRBJ1-5 | NA | TRBV6-4 | NA | TGTGCCAGCAGTGACTCGATGGGGCAGGGTTGTCAGCCCCAGCATTTT | CASSDSMGQGCQPQHF
TRBJ1-2 | TRBD1 | TRBV5-6 | NA | TGTGCCAGCAGCTGGGACAGGGTAGACTATGGCTACACCTTC | CASSWDRVDYGYTF
TRBJ2-1 | NA | TRBV29-1 | NA | TGCAGCGTGGACCGTGGACTGCACTACAATGAGCAGTTCTTC | CSVDRGLHYNEQFF
TRBJ1-4 | NA | TRBV10-3 | NA | TGTGCCACAGGGACTGGGGGTCGGAATGAAAAACTGTTTTTT | CATGTGGRNEKLFF
TRBJ1-4 | NA | TRBV28 | NA | TGTGCCAGCAACCAGATAAATGAAAAACTGTTTTTT | CASNQINEKLFF
TRBJ1-3 | NA | TRBV4-3 | NA | TGCGCCAGCAGCCAAGTCGGGGAGCTTGGTGACACCATATATTTT | CASSQVGELGDTIYF
TRBJ2-7 | NA | TRBV5-1 | NA | TGCGCCAGCAGCCCGTTCGGTTTTGCGGAGGCCCCCGCCGAGCAGTACTTC | CASSPFGFAEAPAEQYF
TRBJ1-2 | NA | TRBV5-6 | NA | TGTGCCAGCAGCTTAGCTTCTAACTATGGCTACACCTTC | CASSLASNYGYTF
TRBJ1-2 | NA | TRBV6-1 | once | TGTGCCAGCTCCCAGGGTCTGGGAAACTATGGCTACACCTTC | CASSQGLGNYGYTF
TRBJ2-3 | NA | TRBV30 | NA | TGTGCCTGGAATGGAGTTTTTGGCACAGATACGCAGTATTTT | CAWNGVFGTDTQYF
TRBJ2-2 | NA | TRBV7-9 | NA | TGTGCCAGCCCGGAGGAGATCACCGGGGAGCTGTTTTTT | CASPEEITGELFF
TRBJ2-5 | TRBD1 | TRBV2 | NA | TGTGCCAGCAGCACAGGGGAACAGACCCAGTACTTC | CASSTGEQTQYF
TRBJ1-3 | NA | TRBV4-3 | NA | TGCGCCAGCAGCCAAGAGGTCATCAGCTCTGGAAACACCATATATTTT | CASSQEVISSGNTIYF
TRBJ2-7 | NA | TRBV4-3 | NA | TGCGCCAGCAGCCAAGGGCAAGACTCCTACGAGCAGTACTTC | CASSQGQDSYEQYF
TRBJ2-1 | TRBD1 | TRBV28 | NA | TGTGCCAGCAGTTCTCTGGGACAGGGGAATGAGCAGTTCTTC | CASSSLGQGNEQFF
TRBJ2-7 | NA | TRBV30 | NA | TGTGCCTTATATAGGGGTGAAGGCTACGAGCAGTACTTC | CALYRGEGYEQYF
TRBJ2-7 | TRBD1 | TRBV7-2 | NA | TGTGCCAGCAGCTTAGGGACAGGGTTTAGATCGGAGCAGTACTTC | CASSLGTGFRSEQYF
TRBJ1-1 | NA | TRBV14 | NA | TGTGCCAGCAGGCGAACAGGGACCACTGAAGCTTTCTTT | CASRRTGTTEAFF
TRBJ1-6 | TRBD1 | TRBV11-2 | NA | TGTGCCAGCAGCTTAGAAGGACAGGGGGCCGTTTGGTCCTATAATTCACCCCTCCACTTT | CASSLEGQGAVWSYNSPLHF
TRBJ1-2 | NA | TRBV7-6 | NA | TGTGCCAGCAGCCAAGGGGAGGGACGAGATGGCTACACCTTC | CASSQGEGRDGYTF
TRBJ1-4 | NA | TRBV7-9 | once | TGTGCCAGCAGCGTGGAGGCTGAAAAACTGTTTTTT | CASSVEAEKLFF
TRBJ2-7 | NA | TRBV4-1 | NA | TGCGCCAGCAGCCAAGGCCCCGGGACAAGCTTTTACGAGCAGTACTTC | CASSQGPGTSFYEQYF
TRBJ2-5 | TRBD2 | TRBV11-2 | few | TGTGCCAGCAGCTTAGGGCTAGCGGGGTCACAAGAGACCCAGTACTTC | CASSLGLAGSQETQYF
TRBJ2-1 | NA | TRBV7-2 | NA | TGTGCCAGCAGCGCGTTTAGCGCGGGGAACAATGAGCAGTTCTTC | CASSAFSAGNNEQFF
TRBJ2-1 | NA | TRBV5-1 | NA | TGCGCCAGCAGCTTGGCAGGGCGGTATGAGCAGTTCTTC | CASSLAGRYEQFF
TRBJ1-1 | NA | TRBV19 | NA | TGTGCCAGTAGTAGGGGGGACACTGAAGCTTTCTTT | CASSRGDTEAFF
TRBJ1-2 | NA | TRBV4-2 | NA | TGTGCCAGCAGCCGATTGTCGGACAGAGACGGCTACACCTTC | CASSRLSDRDGYTF
TRBJ2-7 | TRBD2 | TRBV23-1 | NA | TGCGCCAGCAGGCGCGGGGGGCCCTACGAGCAGTACTTC | CASRRGGPYEQYF
TRBJ2-1 | NA | TRBV4-3 | NA | TGCGCCAGCAGCCAAGCTGGAGACTTCCCCTACAATGAGCAGTTCTTC | CASSQAGDFPYNEQFF
TRBJ2-3 | TRBD2 | TRBV7-3 | NA | TGTGCCAGCAGCCCGGGGGGGCAAGGCGCAGATACGCAGTATTTT | CASSPGGQGADTQYF
TRBJ1-2 | NA | TRBV6-5 | NA | TGTGCCAGCAGTTACTCGGGCAGATCATATGGCTACACCTTC | CASSYSGRSYGYTF
TRBJ1-4 | TRBD1 | TRBV13 | NA | TGTGCCAGCAGCGTGGGGACAGGGGCAACTAATGAAAAACTGTTTTTT | CASSVGTGATNEKLFF
TRBJ1-1 | NA | TRBV7-8 | NA | TGTGCCAGCAGCTTAGCGCTCGGGGGGCCGGACACTGAAGCTTTCTTT | CASSLALGGPDTEAFF
TRBJ2-5 | TRBD1 | TRBV7-2 | NA | TGTGCCAGCAGCTTCTACCCGGGACAGGGACAGACCCAGTACTTC | CASSFYPGQGQTQYF
TRBJ1-5 | NA | TRBV28 | NA | TGTGCCAGCAGTTTATCTGTGGGGCAGTCGCCCCAGCATTTT | CASSLSVGQSPQHF
TRBJ2-3 | NA | TRBV4-3 | NA | TGCGCCAGCAGCCAAGGTTCTTCCTACACAGATACGCAGTATTTT | CASSQGSSYTDTQYF
TRBJ1-1 | NA | TRBV4-1 | few | TGCGCCAGCAGCCTAACGTCAAGGGGCATAACCACTGAAGCTTTCTTT | CASSLTSRGITTEAFF
TRBJ2-2 | TRBD2 | TRBV29-1 | NA | TGCAGAAAGGGACTAGCGGGAGGAAGAGACACCGGGGAGCTGTTTTTT | CRKGLAGGRDTGELFF
TRBJ2-7 | TRBD2 | TRBV30 | NA | TGTGCTTGGACAGGCGGGAGGGCCTACTACGAGCAGTACTTC | CAWTGGRAYYEQYF
TRBJ1-1 | NA | TRBV28 | NA | TGTGCCAGCAGTTTCTTGTCTGAAGCTTTCTTT | CASSFLSEAFF
TRBJ2-1 | TRBD2 | TRBV18 | NA | TGTGCCAGCTCACCACCACCGGGACTAGCGGGAGGCCACAATGAGCAGTTCTTC | CASSPPPGLAGGHNEQFF
TRBJ1-2 | TRBD1 | TRBV4-1 | NA | TGCGCCAGCAGCCTCATGACAGGGGCGTCGTATGGCTACACCTTC | CASSLMTGASYGYTF
TRBJ1-1 | NA | TRBV5-1 | NA | TGCGCCAGCAGCACAACTGGAGGGGTGGAGGACACTGAAGCTTTCTTT | CASSTTGGVEDTEAFF
TRBJ1-6 | NA | TRBV2 | once | TGTGCCAGCAGTGACTATGGCAGGTCGGATTCACCCCTCCACTTT | CASSDYGRSDSPLHF
TRBJ1-5 | NA | TRBV2 | NA | TGTGCCAGCAGCGCACTGACTAACAAGAATCAGCCCCAGCATTTT | CASSALTNKNQPQHF
TRBJ2-1 | NA | TRBV20-1 | NA | TGCAGTGCTACAGGATACAATGAGCAGTTCTTC | CSATGYNEQFF
TRBJ2-5 | NA | TRBV5-4 | once | TGTGCCAGCAGCTTGCGGGCAGGGGAAGAGACCCAGTACTTC | CASSLRAGEETQYF
TRBJ1-1 | NA | TRBV25-1 | NA | TGTGCCAGCAGTGATTTAGCAGGGGTGCACACTGAAGCTTTCTTT | CASSDLAGVHTEAFF
TRBJ1-1 | TRBD1 | TRBV5-6 | NA | TGTGCCAGCAGCGCCTACAGGGGGCGGAAGGCTTTCTTT | CASSAYRGRKAFF
TRBJ1-5 | TRBD1 | TRBV19 | NA | TGTGCCAGTAGTTCGACAGGGGCAATTAGTCAGCCCCAGCATTTT | CASSSTGAISQPQHF